This T cell receptor (beta chain) originates from a study of glioma-infiltrating T cells after dendritic cell vaccination. At the level of the study: Autologous tumor lysate was loaded overnight onto monocyte-derived dendritic cells grown 6 to 7 days with IL-4 and GM-CSF. General study findings and limits: TCR clonality showed no direct relationship with survival. Patients with more pretreatment TILs had longer time to progression and survival.

Concerning this clone: The antigen is not known.

TCRB CDR3 was amplified from 2 ug genomic DNA or less. This table comes from immunoSEQ multiplex PCR, and its TCRdb copy is limited to in-frame clones, with some not included. The profile shows 93,000 or so clones, roughly 83% of them singletons. The junction had 10 bases not matched to a gene; V was cut back by 6 bases and J by 4 bases. The germline CDR1 and CDR2 sequences are MNHEY and SVGAGI. The CDR3 loop spans 15 amino acids. Sequencing used blood, obtained before dendritic cell vaccination. The TCR was taken from a human donor with glioblastoma. This chain connects TRBV6-5 to TRBJ1-2, with TRBD1 matching over 8 bases. The CDR3 sequence: CASRPAGGIGYGYTF. CDR3 nucleotide sequence: TGTGCCAGCAGACCGGCAGGGGGCATTGGCTATGGCTACACCTTC.